Sequencing of this TCR beta chain was carried out in a study of blood T cell repertoires in COVID-19. At the level of the study: Sites in the United States, Italy and Spain provided acute and convalescent COVID-19 samples. PBMCs, B-cell-depleted T cells, or T cells were the source of the cDNA or gDNA that made up the material.

Study processing details: Amplified reference gene primers provided the basis for estimating nucleated cell counts. Some clones are missing from TCRdb's copy, which holds only in-frame ones; the method was immunoSEQ multiplex PCR. From that table come the V and J calls and clone size; the DNA was used to work out D and trimming. In the table there are fewer than 300,000 clones, around 85% of which are singletons. V was clipped by 1 base and J by 4 bases, with 14 bases between them. The CDR3 runs 16 residues. Germline-derived CDR1 and CDR2 are GTSNPN and SVGIG (reference sequence). The sequence derives from a man aged 45-65 years with active or convalescent COVID-19. The sequencing sample was made of peripheral blood. The rearrangement links TRBV30 to TRBJ1-6; D may be TRBD1 (5 bases). CDR3 sequence: CAWSGRRGGYNSPLHF. The CDR3 DNA reads as TGTGCCTGGAGTGGAAGGAGGGGCGGTTATAATTCACCCCTCCACTTT. The variable domain in full, with the rest retrieved from reference TRBV30 and TRBJ1-6, is SQTIHQWPATLVQPVGSPLSLECTVEGTSNPNLYWYRQAAGRGLQLLFYSVGIGQISSEVPQNLSASRPQDRQFILSSKKLLLSDSGFYLCAWSGRRGGYNSPLHFGNGTRLTVT.